The clone carrying this T cell receptor (beta chain) was observed a few times. What it binds is unknown. The sample comes from a study of cytomegalovirus exposure and HLA in healthy donors. Amplification used 60 Vbeta primers and 13 Jbeta primers. Study processing details: In a later analysis, of some 80 million unique beta chains, 9 million to 11 million appeared in at least two donors. The assay was immunoSEQ multiplex PCR, and TCRdb's table has in-frame clones only and misses some. That table gives V, J and clone size, and the DNA gave D and trimming. In the table there are more than 95,000 clones, roughly 80% of which are singletons. Study-wide results and limits: Using a false discovery rate of 0.05, a later analysis showed that fewer than 20,000 TCR beta sequences were associated with HLA alleles.

Germline lookup yields CDR1 LGHNA and CDR2 YSLEER. Deletions cut 0 bases from V and 2 bases from J, with 7 bases between. CDR3 length: 14 residues. Sequencing was done on a sample of PBMCs. This sequence originates from a woman aged 40 to 50 in good health and CMV-seronegative. This rearrangement joins TRBV4-3 to TRBJ1-1, with D hard to call. CDR3 amino acids: CASSQDYVNTEAFF. In DNA form, the CDR3 reads TGCGCCAGCAGCCAAGACTACGTTAACACTGAAGCTTTCTTT.